A single sample gave rise to the 23 T cell receptor beta chains below, sequenced in a study of shared clonotypes between healthy human individuals. Method: immunoSEQ multiplex PCR; TCRdb's copy keeps in-frame clones and lacks some. The sample lists 780,000 or so clones, roughly 72% occurring once. Material for sequencing was memory CD4+ T cells sorted from blood. Subset specified: CD45RA-negative fraction. The receptors originated from a woman aged 30 to 39 in good health.

CDR3 DNA: TGCGCCAGCAGCACGGGGGCCGGGACAGTATCCTACGAGCAGTACTTC. Translated, it gives CASSTGAGTVSYEQYF. V gene TRBV5-1 combines with J gene TRBJ2-7; D is possibly TRBD1 (7 bases). Per germline, CDR1 SGHRS and CDR2 YFSETQ. The ends were cut back, 4 bases at V and 1 base at J, with 18 bases in the middle. CDR3 size: 16 residues.

This clone was seen a handful of times. The sample holds other DNA sequences that translate to the same CDR3. The V call is TRBV10-2, the J call TRBJ2-7; 9 bases fit TRBD2. CDR1 and CDR2 from the germline V gene are WSHSY and SAAADI. With 2 bases clipped from V and 6 bases from J, the junction kept 5 bases outside the gene matches. The CDR3 length is 14 residues. The CDR3 DNA reads as TGCGCCAGCAGTGAGGCGGCGGGAGGGCTCGAGCAGTACTTC. Its translation: CASSEAAGGLEQYF.

This clone was counted between two and nine times. The chain recombines TRBV15 with TRBJ1-1; no definite D call. Germline V gene lookup returns CDR1 LNHNV and CDR2 YYDKDF (reference sequence). CDR3 length: 15 amino acids. V shed 1 base and J shed 4 bases, with 13 bases lying between them. The CDR3 DNA reads TGTGCCACCAGCAGAGGGGTAGGGTTGGCCACTGAAGCTTTCTTT. Translated: CATSRGVGLATEAFF. Supplemented by reference TRBV15 and TRBJ1-1, the full variable domain reads DAMVIQNPRYQVTQFGKPVTLSCSQTLNHNVMYWYQQKSSQAPKLLFHYYDKDFNNEADTPDNFQSRRPNTSFCFLDIRSPGLGDTAMYLCATSRGVGLATEAFFGQGTRLTVV.

The CDR3: CASSLRAGEIEEQYF. In nucleotides, the CDR3 is TGTGCCAGCAGCTTAAGAGCGGGTGAAATTGAAGAGCAGTACTTC. This chain uses TRBV7-9 with TRBJ2-7, with D possibly TRBD2 on 6 matching bases. The germline V gene encodes CDR1 SEHNR and CDR2 FQNEAQ (reference sequence). The ends were cut back, 2 bases at V and 7 bases at J, with 18 bases in the middle. The CDR3 totals 15 residues.

The V and J genes are TRBV11-2 and TRBJ2-1, with D possibly TRBD2 on 5 matching bases. V was trimmed by 5 bases and J by 0 bases, leaving 11 bases between them. This CDR3 contains 15 residues. The germline gives CDR1 SGHAT, CDR2 FQNNGV. The CDR3 here is CASSPTRSSYNEQFF. CDR3 in DNA: TGTGCCAGCAGCCCCACTAGAAGCTCCTACAATGAGCAGTTCTTC.

The J gene is TRBJ2-5, the V gene TRBV5-1; TRBD2 agrees at 7 bases. The length of the CDR3 is 14 residues. V trimming: 4 bases; J trimming: 5 bases; junction bases outside the gene matches: 8. Germline V gene sequence: CDR1 SGHRS, CDR2 YFSETQ. The CDR3 region is CASSQGLVGETQYF. The CDR3 DNA follows: TGCGCCAGCAGCCAAGGACTAGTCGGGGAGACCCAGTACTTC.

V usage is TRBV19 and J usage is TRBJ2-3, with D unclear. The V end lost 1 base, the J end lost 2 bases, and 10 bases lay between the germline ends. Germline-derived CDR1 and CDR2 are LNHDA and SQIVND (reference sequence). The length of the CDR3 is 15 residues. CDR3 in DNA: TGTGCCAGTAGTATAGGTTTTGGCAACACAGATACGCAGTATTTT. It encodes CASSIGFGNTDTQYF.

The genes are TRBV11-2 and TRBJ1-3; TRBD1 is a possible D gene (5 bases). Germline V CDR1 and CDR2: SGHAT, FQNNGV. The CDR3 runs 17 residues. V was shortened by 4 bases and J by 0 bases, with 16 bases between the two germline ends. The CDR3 loop reads CASSSRAGILSGNTIYF. The CDR3 region has the DNA TGTGCCAGCAGCTCCAGGGCCGGGATCCTCTCTGGAAACACCATATATTTT.

The chain combines TRBV7-3 with TRBJ1-1, with D unclear. This CDR3 comprises 13 residues. Deletions cut 2 bases from V and 6 bases from J, with 10 bases between. Per the germline V gene, CDR1 is SGHTA and CDR2 is FQGTGA. CDR3 residues: CASSLERVSEAFF. CDR3 in DNA: TGTGCCAGCAGCTTAGAAAGGGTATCTGAAGCTTTCTTT.

This sequence joins TRBV7-9 and TRBJ2-7; 7 nucleotides align to TRBD1. The V gene's germline CDR1 is SEHNR and CDR2 FQNEAQ (reference sequence). The CDR3 loop spans 15 amino acids. After removal of 5 bases from V and 5 bases from J, the junction contained 12 bases not matched to a gene. The CDR3 region is CASSPPTGLADEQYF. The CDR3 DNA reads TGTGCCAGCAGCCCCCCGACAGGGCTAGCCGACGAGCAGTACTTC.

This chain connects TRBV4-1 to TRBJ2-1; 10 bases map to TRBD2. This CDR3 has 16 residues. Germline assignment: CDR1 MGHRA and CDR2 YSYEKL. The ends lost 2 bases at V and 4 bases at J; junction bases unmatched: 5. The CDR3 nucleotides are TGCGCCAGCAGCCAAACCGGGACTAGCGTATACAATGAGCAGTTCTTC. This sequence encodes CASSQTGTSVYNEQFF.

This clone has a handful of counts. The CDR3 coding sequence is TGTGCCAGCGGGTCCGCCCAGGCCCCTTTGGGGGAGCAGTACTTC. Translated: CASGSAQAPLGEQYF. The rearrangement links TRBV28 to TRBJ2-7, with D unresolved. The germline gives CDR1 MDHEN, CDR2 SYDVKM. Trimming pared 8 bases from V and 7 bases from J, leaving 24 bases between. The CDR3 spans 15 residues. Full variable domain (rest looked up from reference TRBV28 and TRBJ2-7): DVKVTQSSRYLVKRTGEKVFLECVQDMDHENMFWYRQDPGLGLRLIYFSYDVKMKEKGDIPEGYSVSREKKERFSLILESASTNQTSMYLCASGSAQAPLGEQYFGPGTRLTVT.

The V call is TRBV5-1, the J call TRBJ2-4; D might be TRBD2 (5 bases). In germline, CDR1 is SGHRS, CDR2 YFSETQ. This CDR3 has 14 amino acids. V dropped 1 base and J dropped 8 bases, with 13 bases sitting between them. Here the CDR3 reads CASSLSEATDIQYF. CDR3 in DNA: TGCGCCAGCAGCTTGTCGGAGGCCACGGACATTCAGTACTTC.

V gene TRBV6-1 combines with J gene TRBJ2-2; D is possibly TRBD1 (6 bases). Per germline, CDR1 MNHNS and CDR2 SASEGT. This CDR3 comprises 15 residues. The V gene lost 3 bases and the J gene lost 3 bases, with 11 bases spanning the gap. The DNA for the CDR3 is TGTGCCAGCAGTGACTGGGGGCGATACACCGGGGAGCTGTTTTTT. This gives the protein CASSDWGRYTGELFF.

V gene TRBV19 combines with J gene TRBJ2-1; D unclear. V was cut by 3 bases and J by 7 bases, with 10 bases left in between. The CDR3 extends over 13 amino acids. CDR1 and CDR2 (germline): LNHDA, SQIVND (reference sequence). The DNA for the CDR3 is TGTGCCAGTAGTATCCTAGATCGGAATGAGCAGTTCTTC. It is translated as CASSILDRNEQFF.

V and J are TRBV15 and TRBJ1-1, with D uncertain. Germline assignment: CDR1 LNHNV and CDR2 YYDKDF (reference sequence). CDR3 length: 17 residues. V was pared by 0 bases and J by 1 base, with 15 bases between. The CDR3 DNA reads as TGTGCCACCAGCAGAGATTATTCATTGGGTCAGAACACTGAAGCTTTCTTT. This translates into CATSRDYSLGQNTEAFF.

V usage is TRBV4-2 and J usage is TRBJ1-4; a weak D match, TRBD1 (5 bases). Germline-derived CDR1 and CDR2 are LGHNA and YNFKEQ. The CDR3 extends over 15 amino acids. Trimming shortened V by 0 bases and J by 7 bases, and 12 bases separated the two germline ends. CDR3 nucleotide sequence: TGTGCCAGCAGCCAAGATCGTGGGACTCTTGAAAAACTGTTTTTT. Its translation is CASSQDRGTLEKLFF.

The chain has TRBV5-1 and TRBJ2-7, with D tentatively TRBD1 or TRBD2 (5 bases each). Deletions cut 1 base from V and 6 bases from J, with 23 bases between. CDR3 length: 17 residues. The germline V gene has CDR1 SGHRS and CDR2 YFSETQ. The CDR3 spells CASSLSKVGLGDGEQYF. For the CDR3, the DNA is TGCGCCAGCAGCTTGAGTAAGGTTGGGCTCGGGGACGGCGAGCAGTACTTC.

This clone appeared a single time. The V call is TRBV7-9, the J call TRBJ1-1; D gene ambiguous. This CDR3 has 12 amino acids. Trimming cost V 4 bases and J 12 bases, with 15 bases left between them. Per germline, CDR1 SEHNR and CDR2 FQNEAQ (reference sequence). This CDR3 reads CASSSEVGPTFF. The CDR3 DNA is TGTGCCAGCAGCTCGGAGGTAGGGCCGACTTTCTTT.

The chain carries TRBV28 and TRBJ2-5, with D possibly called TRBD1 or TRBD2 (6 bases each). From germline, CDR1 is MDHEN and CDR2 SYDVKM. V lost 6 bases and J lost 5, with 16 bases in between. The CDR3 is 14 amino acids. The CDR3, as DNA: TGTGCCAGCAGCTTAGGGGGGCGCGTGGAGACCCAGTACTTC. Protein sequence: CASSLGGRVETQYF.

This chain connects TRBV10-3 to TRBJ2-5; D not certain. The J call may be in error: the DNA end matches TRBJ2-7 better. Germline CDR1 is ENHRY and CDR2 is SYGVKD. The CDR3 loop spans 13 amino acids. The CDR3 DNA reads as TGTGCCATCAAGGTCGGCTTAAACTACGAGCAGTACTTC. Translating gives CAIKVGLNYEQYF.

V and J are TRBV27 and TRBJ2-3; possible D gene TRBD2, 6 bases. The germline V gene has CDR1 MNHEY and CDR2 SMNVEV (reference sequence). V shed 2 bases and J shed 2 bases, with 8 bases lying between them. The CDR3 is 14 residues long. CDR3 sequence reads: CASSLASDTDTQYF. CDR3 DNA sequence: TGTGCCAGCAGTTTAGCTAGCGACACAGATACGCAGTATTTT.

CDR3 nucleotides: TGTGCCAGCACCCCCGGGACTAGCGGGAGATGGATACCATATTTT. The encoded protein is CASTPGTSGRWIPYF. The V call is TRBV11-2, the J call TRBJ2-3, with 14 bases lining up with TRBD2. This CDR3 comprises 15 residues. The J segment lost 15 bases and the V segment lost 7 bases, leaving 15 bases of the junction unmatched. The germline CDR1 and CDR2 sequences are SGHAT and FQNNGV.